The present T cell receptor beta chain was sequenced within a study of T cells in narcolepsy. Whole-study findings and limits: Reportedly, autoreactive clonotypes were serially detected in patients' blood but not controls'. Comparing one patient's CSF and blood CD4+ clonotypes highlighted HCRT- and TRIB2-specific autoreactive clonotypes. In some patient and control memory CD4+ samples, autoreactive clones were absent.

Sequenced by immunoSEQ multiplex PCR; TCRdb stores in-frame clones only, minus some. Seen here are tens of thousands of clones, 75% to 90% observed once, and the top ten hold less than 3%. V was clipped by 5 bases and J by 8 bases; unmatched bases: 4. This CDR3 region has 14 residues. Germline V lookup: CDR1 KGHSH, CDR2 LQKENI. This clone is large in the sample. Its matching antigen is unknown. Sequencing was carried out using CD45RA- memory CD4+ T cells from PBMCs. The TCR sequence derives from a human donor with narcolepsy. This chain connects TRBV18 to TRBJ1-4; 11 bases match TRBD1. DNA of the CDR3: TGTGCCAGCTCAGCGGACAGGGGGCGGGAAAAACTGTTTTTT. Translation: CASSADRGREKLFF.